This entry features one T cell receptor (beta chain) sequence. Antigen: not known. Mismatch with germline at one junction end may stem from a read error. TCRdb's table, derived via immunoSEQ multiplex PCR, lists solely in-frame clones and lacks some. The data hold more than 50,000 clones, with under 80% observed a single time. This entry comes from a study of T cells in tumors after PD-1 blockade. For the study at large: A subset received ongoing vismodegib 150 mg daily alongside anti-PD-1 therapy. Blood samples averaged around 100,000 templates (range 24,679-257,772) and fewer than 45,000 unique clonotypes. Study findings and constraints: Some novel exhausted tumor clones appeared in pre-treatment blood, suggesting peripheral recruitment.

Template: tumor biopsy or peripheral blood genomic DNA, roughly 550-6,004 ng per sample. Germline-derived CDR1 and CDR2 are LNHDA and SQIVND (reference sequence). This CDR3 has 14 residues. The sequence was obtained from a human donor with basal cell carcinoma. The chain carries TRBV19 and TRBJ1-5, with a weak D call TRBD1 (5 bases). The source was PBMCs, collected after anti-PD-1 treatment. In DNA, the CDR3 is TGTGCCAGTAGTGTAGACAGTAGCAATCAGCCCCAGCATTTT. Translating it yields CASSVDSSNQPQHF.